This TCR beta chain was sequenced during a study of blood T cell repertoires in COVID-19. Whole-study context: Samples of COVID-19 (acute and convalescent) were obtained from the United States, Italy and Spain. T cells, B-cell-depleted T cells, or PBMCs supplied cDNA or gDNA.

Trimming pared 0 bases from V and 5 bases from J, leaving 13 bases between. Germline lookup yields CDR1 LNHDA and CDR2 SQIVND (reference sequence). This CDR3 spans 15 amino acids. The Seattle patients, enrolled during active infection, were followed longitudinally. In the source study's methods: For nucleated cells, counts were estimated from reference gene primer amplification. Sequencing was performed with immunoSEQ multiplex PCR; in TCRdb, only in-frame clones are kept and a portion is missing. V and J calls and clone size are copied from that table; D and trimming were computed from the DNA. In the table there are around 94,000 clones, approximately 92% of which are singletons.

This clonotype was sampled from a woman aged 50 to 60 with COVID-19, enrolled during active disease. The rearrangement links TRBV19 to TRBJ2-5; tentatively, D is TRBD1 (6 bases). Sequenced input: peripheral blood. CDR3 DNA sequence: TGTGCCAGTAGTATAGACGGCAGGGGAAGGGAGACCCAGTACTTC. Amino acid sequence: CASSIDGRGRETQYF.